The next 5 T cell receptor beta chains were all read from a single sample in a study of OX40 agonist ivuxolimab in advanced cancers. Clones were sequenced by immunoSEQ multiplex PCR, and TCRdb holds only the in-frame ones, with some missing. The sample lists approximately 84,000 clones; about nine tenths were seen once. The specimen comprised CD4+ or CD8+ T cells sorted from blood, sampled in a trial of the OX40 agonist ivuxolimab. These receptors came from an adult with an advanced solid tumor such as melanoma, head and neck, liver or kidney cancer.

This chain joins TRBV5-4 and TRBJ2-1, with TRBD2 as a possible D gene (5 bases). The CDR3 is made up of 15 amino acids. Trimming took off 4 bases at V and 8 bases at J, with 19 bases between the two ends. The germline gives CDR1 SGHNT, CDR2 YYREEE (reference sequence). The CDR3 reads CASSLRVSGSDEQFF. The DNA for the CDR3 is TGTGCCAGCAGCCTACGTGTGTCGGGGAGCGATGAGCAGTTCTTC. The complete variable domain, with remaining parts taken from reference TRBV5-4 and TRBJ2-1, reads ETGVTQSPTHLIKTRGQQVTLRCSSQSGHNTVSWYQQALGQGPQFIFQYYREEENGRGNFPPRFSGLQFPNYSSELNVNALELDDSALYLCASSLRVSGSDEQFFGPGTRLTVL.

The V and J genes are TRBV5-4 and TRBJ2-3, with no clear D. Per germline, CDR1 SGHNT and CDR2 YYREEE (reference sequence). V lost 4 bases and J lost 2, with 14 bases in between. The CDR3 runs 15 residues. Written as DNA, the CDR3 is TGTGCCAGCAGCCCTGCAGGACCAGACACAGATACGCAGTATTTT. This gives the protein CASSPAGPDTDTQYF.

The genes are TRBV19 and TRBJ1-5, with a possible D match to TRBD1 (5 bases). V lost 7 bases to trimming and J lost 0 bases, with 13 bases between them. The germline V gene has CDR1 LNHDA and CDR2 SQIVND (reference sequence). The CDR3 runs 15 residues. The CDR3 loop reads CASKPQGDSNQPQHF. In DNA form, the CDR3 reads TGTGCCAGTAAGCCCCAAGGGGATAGCAATCAGCCCCAGCATTTT. The full variable domain, rest sourced from reference TRBV19 and TRBJ1-5, is DGGITQSPKYLFRKEGQNVTLSCEQNLNHDAMYWYRQDPGQGLRLIYYSQIVNDFQKGDIAEGYSVSREKKESFPLTVTSAQKNPTAFYLCASKPQGDSNQPQHFGDGTRLSIL.

The chain links TRBV5-6 to TRBJ2-7; 9 bases agree with TRBD2. This CDR3 spans 15 amino acids. V shed 4 bases and J 0 bases; nucleotides not matched to a gene: 5. Germline V CDR1 and CDR2: SGHDT, YYEEEE. CDR3 sequence: CASSPRLAASYEQYF. CDR3 DNA sequence: TGTGCCAGCAGCCCGCGACTAGCGGCCTCCTACGAGCAGTACTTC.

The gene calls are TRBV19 and TRBJ2-2; 9 nucleotides agree with TRBD2. Germline loops: CDR1 LNHDA, CDR2 SQIVND (reference sequence). This CDR3 comprises 17 residues. Trimming removed 1 base from V and 5 bases from J; junction bases left unmatched: 8. CDR3 sequence (DNA): TGTGCCAGTAGTATAGGAGGGAGCGGGAGGAAAACCGGGGAGCTGTTTTTT. Protein: CASSIGGSGRKTGELFF.